The rows below give T cell receptor beta chains drawn from one sample of a study of vaccination and CD4 T cells after COVID-19. Antigens for these TCRs are unknown. TCRdb independently ran MiXCR on the PCR reads; one entry per CDR3 protein. The table lists roughly 28,000 distinct CDR3 sequences, approximately 66% of them singletons. The source material was CD4+ T cells from blood, cultured in vitro, sampled after SARS-CoV-2 vaccination. These receptors were collected from a human donor who received a COVID-19 vaccine. Each CDR3 is given with its conserved first and last residue. A D gene is named only where the DNA matches it firmly. Some rows have no size entry. The others give once, few or many, or a class for an expanded clone.

>.|.|TRBV19|TRBJ1-5
TGTGCCAGTAGTATAGCTAATCAGCCCCAGCATTTT
CASSIANQPQHF
>TRBD2|.|TRBV7-9|TRBJ2-3
TGTGCCAGCAGCTTAGGAGTAGGGACTAGCACCGCGGATACGCAGTATTTT
CASSLGVGTSTADTQYF
>.|few|TRBV6-1|TRBJ1-3
TGTGCCAGCAGTGAAATCTCAAGGGGATCTGGAAACACCATATATTTT
CASSEISRGSGNTIYF
>.|medium-sized|TRBV24-1|TRBJ2-7
TGTGCCACCAGTGATTACAAGTACGAGCAGTACTTC
CATSDYKYEQYF
>.|.|TRBV2|TRBJ1-5
TGTGCCAGCAGTGAAGGGAATCTTAGCAATCAGCCCCAGCATTTT
CASSEGNLSNQPQHF
>TRBD1|.|TRBV19|TRBJ2-2
TGTGCCAGTAGTATTCTTTGGACAGGGGGGACCGGGGAGCTGTTTTTT
CASSILWTGGTGELFF
>.|few|TRBV6-1|TRBJ1-5
TGTGCCAGCAAGGAGGTGAGCAATCAGCCCCAGCATTTT
CASKEVSNQPQHF
>.|.|TRBV20-1|TRBJ2-7
TGCAGTGCTACCGGCACCCACGAGCAGTACTTC
CSATGTHEQYF
>TRBD2|.|TRBV7-2|TRBJ2-7
TGTGCCAGCAGCCCGCGGACGGGGGGGACCTACGAGCAGTACTTC
CASSPRTGGTYEQYF
>TRBD2|.|TRBV12-3/TRBV12-4|TRBJ2-3
TGTGCCAGCAGTTTATGGACTAGCGGGGGGGTACGCCGACACACAGATACGCAGTATTTT
CASSLWTSGGVRRHTDTQYF
>.|.|TRBV10-3|TRBJ1-1
TGTGCCATCAGTGATGATGGGGCGAACACTGAAGCTTTCTTT
CAISDDGANTEAFF
>TRBD1|.|TRBV18|TRBJ1-2
TGTGCCAGCTCAGCAGACAGGGGGGACTATGGCTACACCTTC
CASSADRGDYGYTF
>TRBD1|once|TRBV30|TRBJ1-1
TGTGCCTGGAGTCTGTGGACAGGCCGGGGGGGTGAAGCTTTCTTT
CAWSLWTGRGGEAFF
>.|once|TRBV30|TRBJ2-1
TGTGCCTGGAGTGTCCTAACTAGGATGGATAATGAGCAGTTCTTC
CAWSVLTRMDNEQFF
>TRBD1|once|TRBV6-1|TRBJ1-5
TGTGCCAGCAGTGCCGGGACAGGGGCAAATCAGCCCCAGCATTTT
CASSAGTGANQPQHF
>.|.|TRBV2|TRBJ1-6
TGTGCCAGCTCCGGTCCAGGTTTCTCCTATAATTCACCCCTCCACTTT
CASSGPGFSYNSPLHF
>TRBD1|few|TRBV30|TRBJ2-7
TGTGCCTGGAGTGTTAGGGACAGGGGAGTGTACGAGCAGTACTTC
CAWSVRDRGVYEQYF